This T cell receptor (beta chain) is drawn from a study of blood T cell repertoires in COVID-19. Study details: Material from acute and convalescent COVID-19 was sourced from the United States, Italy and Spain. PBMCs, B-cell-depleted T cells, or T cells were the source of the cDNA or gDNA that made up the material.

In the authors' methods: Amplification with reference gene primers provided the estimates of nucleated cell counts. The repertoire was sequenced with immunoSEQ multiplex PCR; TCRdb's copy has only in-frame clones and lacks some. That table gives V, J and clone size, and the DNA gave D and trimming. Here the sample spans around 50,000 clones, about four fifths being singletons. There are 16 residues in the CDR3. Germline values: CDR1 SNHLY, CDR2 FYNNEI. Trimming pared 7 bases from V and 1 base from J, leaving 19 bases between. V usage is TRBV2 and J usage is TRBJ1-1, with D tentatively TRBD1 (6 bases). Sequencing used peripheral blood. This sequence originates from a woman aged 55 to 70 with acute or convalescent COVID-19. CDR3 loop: CASTAGANFRNTEAFF. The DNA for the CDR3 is TGTGCCAGCACGGCGGGGGCCAATTTCAGGAACACTGAAGCTTTCTTT.